The 30 T cell receptor beta chains below were found in one sample sequenced in a study of blood T cell repertoires in COVID-19. Method: immunoSEQ multiplex PCR; TCRdb's copy keeps in-frame clones and lacks some. The sample lists over 300,000 clones; roughly 85% were seen once. Material for sequencing was PBMCs or T cells enriched from blood (not recorded which). These TCRs come from a woman aged 25 to 39 who had recovered from COVID-19.

The V gene is TRBV19, the J gene TRBJ1-5, with 11 bases matching TRBD1. With V trimmed by 4 bases and J by 0 bases, 8 bases remained unmatched. There are 18 residues in the CDR3. Per germline, CDR1 LNHDA and CDR2 SQIVND (reference sequence). The CDR3, as DNA: TGTGCCAGTAGTAAAGGACAGGGGGCCACCATTAGCAATCAGCCCCAGCATTTT. This gives the protein CASSKGQGATISNQPQHF.

The chain is built from TRBV7-9 and TRBJ1-1; a possible D gene is TRBD1 (5 bases). The CDR3 spans 13 residues. Per the germline V gene, CDR1 is SEHNR and CDR2 is FQNEAQ (reference sequence). The ends were cut back, 3 bases at V and 7 bases at J, with 12 bases in the middle. CDR3 residues: CASSFTYDSEAFF. CDR3 nucleotide sequence: TGTGCCAGCAGCTTCACCTATGACAGTGAAGCTTTCTTT.

The rearrangement joins TRBV6-1 to TRBJ2-5; tentatively, D is TRBD2 (5 bases). The CDR3 has 15 amino acids. The V and J ends lost 0 bases and 7 bases respectively, with 15 bases between them. Germline values: CDR1 MNHNS, CDR2 SASEGT. This CDR3 is CASSEARRGMGTQYF. CDR3 in DNA: TGTGCCAGCAGTGAAGCTAGGAGAGGGATGGGGACCCAGTACTTC.

The CDR3 protein is CASSQPGWNTGELFF. In nucleotides, the CDR3 is TGTGCCAGCAGCCAACCAGGGTGGAACACCGGGGAGCTGTTTTTT. The chain is built from TRBV2 and TRBJ2-2, with D tentatively TRBD1 (5 bases). Trimming removed 6 bases at V and 1 base at J, with 12 bases between. This CDR3 has 15 residues. The germline V gene encodes CDR1 SNHLY and CDR2 FYNNEI.

The chain joins TRBV5-1 to TRBJ1-2; perhaps TRBD1 as D (5 bases). V lost 1 base, J lost 8 bases, and 15 bases lay in between. Germline V CDR1 and CDR2: SGHRS, YFSETQ. The CDR3 runs to 14 residues. CDR3 region: CASSLRRQRDGYTF. In nucleotides, the CDR3 is TGCGCCAGCAGCTTGAGGCGGCAGCGGGACGGCTACACCTTC.

In its sample, this clone was seen a few times. The V gene is TRBV7-9, the J gene TRBJ1-1; no clear D gene. The V end lost 5 bases, the J end lost 11 bases, and 27 bases lay between the germline ends. The CDR3 consists of 16 residues. Germline V gene sequence: CDR1 SEHNR, CDR2 FQNEAQ (reference sequence). Written as DNA, the CDR3 is TGTGCCAGCAGCATTGCCGGGCCACTCGGACCCACTAGGGCTTTCTTT. Translating gives CASSIAGPLGPTRAFF. Combining the CDR3 with reference TRBV7-9 and TRBJ1-1 gives the whole variable domain DTGVSQNPRHKITKRGQNVTFRCDPISEHNRLYWYRQTLGQGPEFLTYFQNEAQLEKSRLLSDRFSAERPKGSFSTLEIQRTEQGDSAMYLCASSIAGPLGPTRAFFGQGTRLTVV.

This clone was seen a single time. V and J are TRBV7-6 and TRBJ1-2; D is unresolved. Germline CDR1 is SGHVS and CDR2 is FNYEAQ. The CDR3 sequence is 14 residues long. V was shortened by 5 bases and J by 3 bases, with 13 bases between the two germline ends. The CDR3 spells CASSPIASDYGYTF. CDR3 sequence (DNA): TGTGCCAGCAGCCCGATTGCCAGCGACTATGGCTACACCTTC.

The chain carries TRBV21-1 and TRBJ1-5; no DNA check was done on the table's D call, TRBD1. TRBV21-1 is termed a pseudogene. The CDR3 has 15 amino acids. CDR3 nucleotide sequence: TGTGCCAGCCCCCAGGACACACTAAGCAATCAGCCCCAGCATTTT. The encoded protein is CASPQDTLSNQPQHF.

The V and J genes are TRBV6-5 and TRBJ1-5, with D unresolved. V was shortened by 6 bases and J by 0 bases, with 6 bases between the two germline ends. This CDR3 has 13 residues. Germline V gives CDR1 MNHEY, CDR2 SVGAGI. This chain's CDR3 is CASSRYSNQPQHF. In DNA form, the CDR3 reads TGTGCCAGCAGCCGTTATAGCAATCAGCCCCAGCATTTT.

This chain joins TRBV5-4 and TRBJ2-1; 9 positions agree with TRBD1. V gave up 6 bases and J gave up 6 bases; unmatched junction bases: 10. CDR1 is SGHNT and CDR2 is YYREEE in the germline V gene (reference sequence). This CDR3 spans 15 amino acids. CDR3 protein: CASTPGQGKGNEQFF. CDR3 DNA sequence: TGTGCCAGCACCCCCGGACAGGGGAAGGGCAATGAGCAGTTCTTC.

The chain recombines TRBV5-8 with TRBJ1-2, with D unclear. Germline-derived CDR1 and CDR2 are SGHTS and YDEGEE. Trimming stripped 4 bases from V and 8 bases from J, with 12 bases between. The CDR3 spans 12 residues. The CDR3 is CASSQGLSGYTF. The CDR3 bases are TGTGCCAGCAGCCAAGGCCTTAGCGGCTACACCTTC. The full variable domain, completed using reference TRBV5-8 and TRBJ1-2, is EAGVTQSPTHLIKTRGQQATLRCSPISGHTSVYWYQQALGLGLQFLLWYDEGEERNRGNFPPRFSGRQFPNYSSELNVNALELEDSALYLCASSQGLSGYTFGSGTRLTVV.

The chain recombines TRBV5-1 with TRBJ2-7, with TRBD1 matching 10 bases. This CDR3 has 15 amino acids. Germline CDR1 SGHRS, CDR2 YFSETQ. Trimming took 4 bases from V and 2 from J; bases not matched to a gene: 6. The CDR3 nucleotides read TGCGCCAGCAGCCCGGACAGGGGGGAAACCTACGAGCAGTACTTC. Amino acid sequence: CASSPDRGETYEQYF. The complete variable domain, with remaining parts taken from reference TRBV5-1 and TRBJ2-7, reads KAGVTQTPRYLIKTRGQQVTLSCSPISGHRSVSWYQQTPGQGLQFLFEYFSETQRNKGNFPGRFSGRQFSNSRSEMNVSTLELGDSALYLCASSPDRGETYEQYFGPGTRLTVT.

This clone was recorded only once. V and J are TRBV19 and TRBJ2-7; 7 nucleotides match TRBD2. Germline assignment: CDR1 LNHDA and CDR2 SQIVND (reference sequence). This CDR3 comprises 15 residues. The junction had 9 bases not matched to a gene; V was cut back by 3 bases and J by 4 bases. CDR3 nucleotide sequence: TGTGCCAGTAGTATTAAGGGGAGGGGAAGATACGAGCAGTACTTC. Its protein is CASSIKGRGRYEQYF.

This chain connects TRBV4-1 to TRBJ2-1; 11 nucleotides align to TRBD2. Germline trimming cut 5 bases from V and 6 bases from J; bases unmatched to any gene: 18. CDR1 is MGHRA and CDR2 is YSYEKL in the germline V gene. CDR3 length equals 19 residues. The chain's CDR3 is CASSYQASGGQVYGNEQFF. The CDR3 DNA reads TGCGCCAGCAGCTATCAGGCTAGCGGGGGGCAAGTTTACGGCAATGAGCAGTTCTTC.

The chain is built from TRBV30 and TRBJ2-1; 7 bases align to TRBD1. The CDR3 consists of 13 residues. Germline CDR1 and CDR2: GTSNPN and SVGIG (reference sequence). V lost 0 bases and J lost 7; bases outside the gene matches: 3. The CDR3 DNA reads TGTGCCTGGAGTGTGACAGGGTGGAATGAGCAGTTCTTC. Translating gives CAWSVTGWNEQFF.

The chain has TRBV15 and TRBJ2-1, with unresolved D. Germline CDR1 and CDR2: LNHNV and YYDKDF (reference sequence). This CDR3 is built from 15 residues. V was pared by 2 bases and J by 0 bases, with 8 bases between. CDR3 coding DNA: TGTGCCACCAGCAGAAGAGGTAGCTCCTACAATGAGCAGTTCTTC. Translating it yields CATSRRGSSYNEQFF.

This chain uses TRBV14 with TRBJ1-2; D might be TRBD1 (5 bases). Germline V gene sequence: CDR1 SGHDN, CDR2 FVKESK. The CDR3 consists of 13 residues. Trimming removed 4 bases from V and 6 bases from J, with 12 bases in between. In DNA form, the CDR3 reads TGTGCCAGCAGCCCGCGGGACTCTGATGGCTACACCTTC. The encoded protein is CASSPRDSDGYTF.

The CDR3 region has the DNA TGTGCCAGCAGCCCGGGGGTTGGAGGAAACACCATATATTTT. It translates to CASSPGVGGNTIYF. The rearrangement links TRBV3-1 (or the pseudogene TRBV3-2) to TRBJ1-3, with a possible D match to TRBD1 (5 bases). This CDR3 is 14 amino acids long. The germline V gene has CDR1 LGHDT and CDR2 YNNKEL (reference sequence). V lost 4 bases and J 4 bases, leaving 11 bases between the germline ends.

This clone was observed a single time. The chain recombines TRBV18 with TRBJ1-2; D not certain. Deletions cut 3 bases from V and 6 bases from J, with 17 bases between. The CDR3 has 15 amino acids. Germline CDR1 reads KGHSH; CDR2 reads LQKENI. Here the CDR3 DNA reads TGTGCCAGCTCACCTGGAGGACCGGCCTATGATGGCTACACCTTC. Translating gives CASSPGGPAYDGYTF.

The CDR3 nucleotides are TGCGCCAGCAGCTTGTCGGGACTAAACCAATACGAGCAGTACTTC. Its protein is CASSLSGLNQYEQYF. J is TRBJ2-7 and V is TRBV5-1, with 7 nucleotides matching TRBD2. J was trimmed by 4 bases and V by 1 base; bases with no gene match: 8. CDR1 and CDR2 (germline): SGHRS, YFSETQ. The CDR3 loop spans 15 amino acids.

The chain links TRBV4-2 to TRBJ1-4; 7 nucleotides match TRBD1. This CDR3 spans 14 amino acids. From germline, CDR1 is LGHNA and CDR2 YNFKEQ. Trimming at V came to 5 bases and at J to 3 bases, leaving 3 bases not matched to a gene. This chain's CDR3 is CASSDRVSNEKLFF. The CDR3, as DNA: TGTGCCAGCAGCGACAGGGTCTCTAATGAAAAACTGTTTTTT.

The chain links TRBV18 to TRBJ2-2; no reliable D call. CDR3 length equals 11 residues. V was clipped by 2 bases and J by 8 bases, with 3 bases between them. CDR1 and CDR2 from the germline V gene are KGHSH and LQKENI. The DNA of the CDR3 is TGTGCCAGCTCACCAGCGGGGGAGCTGTTTTTT. It yields the protein CASSPAGELFF.

The chain joins TRBV27 to TRBJ1-2, with TRBD1 matching 8 bases. Losses at the gene ends were 6 bases for V and 4 bases for J; bases not matched to a gene: 10. Germline V gene lookup returns CDR1 MNHEY and CDR2 SMNVEV (reference sequence). The CDR3 is 15 amino acids. DNA for the CDR3: TGTGCCAGCAGAGGCCGGGTGGGACAGGTCTATGGCTACACCTTC. This gives the protein CASRGRVGQVYGYTF.

This rearrangement joins TRBV5-1 to TRBJ1-4; no firm D call. From germline, CDR1 is SGHRS and CDR2 YFSETQ. The CDR3 runs to 13 residues. The germline V and J ends were trimmed by 2 bases and 8 bases, with 10 bases remaining between them. The CDR3, as DNA: TGCGCCAGCAGCTTCCGGGAGCGGGAAAAACTGTTTTTT. It yields the protein CASSFREREKLFF.

This clone showed up just a few times. The genes are TRBV20-1 and TRBJ1-2, with TRBD1 as a possible D gene (6 bases). The V gene's germline CDR1 is DFQATT and CDR2 SNEGSKA (reference sequence). This CDR3 region has 16 residues. Trimming left V 3 bases short and J 0 bases short, with 17 bases between. The DNA for the CDR3 is TGCAGTGCTAGTTACTACAGGGAAAGATCTAACTATGGCTACACCTTC. Translation gives CSASYYRERSNYGYTF.

The CDR3 nucleotides read TGTGCCAGCAGTCAACAGGGGACAGAGACCCAGTACTTC. Its translation is CASSQQGTETQYF. The genes are TRBV12-3 or TRBV12-4 and TRBJ2-5, with 7 bases fitting TRBD1. The CDR3 has 13 residues. V lost 5 bases and J lost 4; bases outside the gene matches: 4.

The chain carries TRBV3-1 (or the pseudogene TRBV3-2) and TRBJ1-2, with unresolved D. V was clipped by 3 bases and J by 4 bases, with 12 bases between them. The germline CDR1 and CDR2 sequences are LGHDT and YNNKEL (reference sequence). The CDR3 runs to 14 residues. In DNA, the CDR3 is TGTGCCAGCAGCCAGTCAGAGGGTTTCTATGGCTACACCTTC. Protein: CASSQSEGFYGYTF.

The genes are TRBV2 and TRBJ1-1, with 9 positions matching TRBD1. This CDR3 region has 11 residues. The germline V gene has CDR1 SNHLY and CDR2 FYNNEI. The V gene end was trimmed by 6 bases and the J gene end by 10 bases; junction bases not matched to a gene: 3. The CDR3 loop reads CASRLGQGAFF. The CDR3 DNA reads TGTGCCAGCAGGTTGGGACAGGGAGCTTTCTTT. The complete variable domain, with remaining parts taken from reference TRBV2 and TRBJ1-1, reads EPEVTQTPSHQVTQMGQEVILRCVPISNHLYFYWYRQILGQKVEFLVSFYNNEISEKSEIFDDQFSVERPDGSNFTLKIRSTKLEDSAMYFCASRLGQGAFFGQGTRLTVV.

The genes are TRBV6-5 and TRBJ2-1; D remains ambiguous. V lost 5 bases and J 1 base, leaving 12 bases between the germline ends. Germline CDR1 reads MNHEY; CDR2 reads SVGAGI. The CDR3 sequence is 15 residues long. The CDR3 reads CASSTYIGSYNEQFF. The CDR3, as DNA: TGTGCCAGCAGTACCTACATCGGGTCCTACAATGAGCAGTTCTTC.

V is TRBV25-1 and J is TRBJ1-1; no clear D. There are 10 residues in the CDR3. Trimming took 6 bases from V and 8 from J, leaving 7 bases between them. CDR1 and CDR2 from the germline V gene are MGHDK and SYGVNS. The CDR3 loop reads CASRAGEAFF. CDR3 bases: TGTGCCAGCAGGGCGGGGGAAGCTTTCTTT.